This entry features one TCR beta chain sequence. Sequencing was performed with immunoSEQ multiplex PCR; in TCRdb, only in-frame clones are kept and a portion is missing. The sample shows 40,000 or so clones, more than 85% of them seen only once. The data were obtained in a study of T cell changes during pregnancy in multiple sclerosis. Per germline, CDR1 SGHDT and CDR2 YYEEEE. The V end lost 6 bases, the J end lost 0 bases, and 13 bases lay between the germline ends. This CDR3 is built from 15 residues. The source material was CD8+ T cells from peripheral blood mononuclear cells, sampled in the first trimester of pregnancy. The clonotype was recovered from a female donor with multiple sclerosis, enrolled in a pregnancy study. The chain couples TRBV5-6 to TRBJ2-1, with unresolved D. The CDR3 nucleotides are TGTGCCAGCACCCCCCCTGGTAGCTCCTACAATGAGCAGTTCTTC. It translates to CASTPPGSSYNEQFF.